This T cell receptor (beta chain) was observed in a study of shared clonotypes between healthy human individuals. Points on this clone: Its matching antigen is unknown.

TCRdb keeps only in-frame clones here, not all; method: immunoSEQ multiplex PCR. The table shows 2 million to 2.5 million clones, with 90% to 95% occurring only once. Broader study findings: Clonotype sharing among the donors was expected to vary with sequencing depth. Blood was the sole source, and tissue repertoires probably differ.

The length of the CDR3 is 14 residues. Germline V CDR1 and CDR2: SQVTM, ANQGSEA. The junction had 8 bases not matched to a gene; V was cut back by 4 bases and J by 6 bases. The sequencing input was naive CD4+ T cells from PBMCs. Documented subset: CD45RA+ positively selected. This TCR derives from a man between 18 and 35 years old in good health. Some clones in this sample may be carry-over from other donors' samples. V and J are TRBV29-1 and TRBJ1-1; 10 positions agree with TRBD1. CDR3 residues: CSVVGTGVLAEAFF. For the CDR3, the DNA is TGCAGCGTTGTTGGGACAGGGGTCCTGGCTGAAGCTTTCTTT. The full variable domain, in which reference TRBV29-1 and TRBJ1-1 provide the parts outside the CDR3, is SAVISQKPSRDICQRGTSLTIQCQVDSQVTMMFWYRQQPGQSLTLIATANQGSEATYESGFVIDKFPISRPNLTFSTLTVSNMSPEDSSIYLCSVVGTGVLAEAFFGQGTRLTVV.